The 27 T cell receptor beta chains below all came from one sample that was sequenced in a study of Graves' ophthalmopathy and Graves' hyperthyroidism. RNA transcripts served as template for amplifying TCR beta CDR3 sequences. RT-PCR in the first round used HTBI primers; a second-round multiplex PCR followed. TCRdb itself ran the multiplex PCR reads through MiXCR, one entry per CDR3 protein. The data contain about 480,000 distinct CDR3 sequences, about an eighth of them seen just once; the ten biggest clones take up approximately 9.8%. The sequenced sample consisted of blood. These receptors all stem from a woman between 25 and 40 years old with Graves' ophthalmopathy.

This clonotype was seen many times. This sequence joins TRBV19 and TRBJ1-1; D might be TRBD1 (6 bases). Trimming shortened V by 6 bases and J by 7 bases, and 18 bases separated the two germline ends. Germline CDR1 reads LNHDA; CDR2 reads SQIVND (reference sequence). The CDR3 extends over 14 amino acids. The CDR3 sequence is CASSPKIRGREAFF. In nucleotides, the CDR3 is TGTGCCAGTAGCCCTAAAATACGGGGGCGTGAAGCTTTCTTT.

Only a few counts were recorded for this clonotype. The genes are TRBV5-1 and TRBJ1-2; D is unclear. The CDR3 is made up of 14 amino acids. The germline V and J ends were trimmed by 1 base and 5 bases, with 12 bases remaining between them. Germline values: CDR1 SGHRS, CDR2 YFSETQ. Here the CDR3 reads CASSLNGRLYGYTF. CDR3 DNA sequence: TGCGCCAGCAGCTTGAACGGGAGACTGTATGGCTACACCTTC.

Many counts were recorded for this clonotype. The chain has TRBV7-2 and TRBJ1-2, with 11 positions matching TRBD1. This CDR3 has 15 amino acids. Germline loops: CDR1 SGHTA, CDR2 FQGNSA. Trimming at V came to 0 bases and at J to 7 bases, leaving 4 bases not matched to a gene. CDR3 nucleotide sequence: TGTGCCAGCAGCTTAGCCCGGGACAGGGGGAGTGGCTACACCTTC. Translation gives CASSLARDRGSGYTF.

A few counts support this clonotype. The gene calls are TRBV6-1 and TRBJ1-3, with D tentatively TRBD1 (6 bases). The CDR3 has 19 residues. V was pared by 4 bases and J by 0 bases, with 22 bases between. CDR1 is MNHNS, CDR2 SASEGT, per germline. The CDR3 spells CASSASVRPGDNSGNTIYF. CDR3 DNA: TGTGCCAGCAGTGCATCCGTCCGGCCCGGGGACAACTCTGGAAACACCATATATTTT.

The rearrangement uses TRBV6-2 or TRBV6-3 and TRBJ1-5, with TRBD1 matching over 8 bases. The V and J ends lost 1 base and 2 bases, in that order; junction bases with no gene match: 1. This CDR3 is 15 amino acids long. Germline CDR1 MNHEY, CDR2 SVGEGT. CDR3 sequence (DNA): TGTGCCAGCAGTTACTACAGGGGGGGCAATCAGCCCCAGCATTTT. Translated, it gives CASSYYRGGNQPQHF.

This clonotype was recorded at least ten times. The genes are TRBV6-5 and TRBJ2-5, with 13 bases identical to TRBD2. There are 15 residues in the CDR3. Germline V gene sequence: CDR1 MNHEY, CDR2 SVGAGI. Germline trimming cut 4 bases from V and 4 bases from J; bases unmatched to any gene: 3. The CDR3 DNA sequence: TGTGCCAGCAGTTCAACTAGCGGGAGGGGAGAGACCCAGTACTTC. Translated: CASSSTSGRGETQYF.

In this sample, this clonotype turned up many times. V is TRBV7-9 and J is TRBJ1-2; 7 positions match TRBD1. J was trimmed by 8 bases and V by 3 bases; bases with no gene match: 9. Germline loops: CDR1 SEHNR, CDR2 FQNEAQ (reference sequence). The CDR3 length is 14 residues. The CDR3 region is CASSLSGGPEGYTF. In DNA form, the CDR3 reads TGTGCCAGCAGCTTGTCAGGGGGACCAGAAGGCTACACCTTC.

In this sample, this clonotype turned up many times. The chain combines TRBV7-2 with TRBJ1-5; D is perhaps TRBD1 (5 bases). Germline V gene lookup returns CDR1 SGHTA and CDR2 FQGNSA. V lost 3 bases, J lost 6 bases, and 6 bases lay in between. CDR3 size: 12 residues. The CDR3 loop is CASSLDIQPQHF. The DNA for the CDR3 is TGTGCCAGCAGCTTGGACATTCAGCCCCAGCATTTT.

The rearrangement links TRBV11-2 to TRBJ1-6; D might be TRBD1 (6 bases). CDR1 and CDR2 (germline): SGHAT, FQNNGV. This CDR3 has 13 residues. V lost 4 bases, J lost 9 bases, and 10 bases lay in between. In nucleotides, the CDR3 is TGTGCCAGCAGCTCGGACAGATCTTCACCCCTCCACTTT. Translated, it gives CASSSDRSSPLHF.

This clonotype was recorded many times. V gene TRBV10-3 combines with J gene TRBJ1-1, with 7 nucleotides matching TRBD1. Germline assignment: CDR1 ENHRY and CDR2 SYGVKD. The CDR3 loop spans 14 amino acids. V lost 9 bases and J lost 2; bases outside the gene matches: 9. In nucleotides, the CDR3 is TGTGCCATAACAGGCGGGGACAGAAACACTGAAGCTTTCTTT. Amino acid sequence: CAITGGDRNTEAFF.

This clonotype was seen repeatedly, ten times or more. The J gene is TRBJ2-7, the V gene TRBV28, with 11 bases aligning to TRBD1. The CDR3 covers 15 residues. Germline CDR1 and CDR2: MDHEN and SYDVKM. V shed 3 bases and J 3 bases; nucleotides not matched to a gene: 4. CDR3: CASSLPGTGGYEQYF. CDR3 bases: TGTGCCAGCAGTTTGCCTGGGACAGGGGGCTACGAGCAGTACTTC.

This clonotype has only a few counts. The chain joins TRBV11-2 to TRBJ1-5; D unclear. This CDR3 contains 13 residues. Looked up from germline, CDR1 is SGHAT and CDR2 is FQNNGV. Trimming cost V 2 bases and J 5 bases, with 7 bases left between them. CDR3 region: CASSLNTYQPQHF. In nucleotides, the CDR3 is TGTGCCAGCAGCTTAAACACGTATCAGCCCCAGCATTTT.

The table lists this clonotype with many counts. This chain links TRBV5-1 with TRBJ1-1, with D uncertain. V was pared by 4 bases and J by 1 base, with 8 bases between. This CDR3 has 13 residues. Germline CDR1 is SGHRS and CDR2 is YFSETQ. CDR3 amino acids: CASSQVQNTEAFF. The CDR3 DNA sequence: TGCGCCAGCAGCCAGGTACAGAACACTGAAGCTTTCTTT.

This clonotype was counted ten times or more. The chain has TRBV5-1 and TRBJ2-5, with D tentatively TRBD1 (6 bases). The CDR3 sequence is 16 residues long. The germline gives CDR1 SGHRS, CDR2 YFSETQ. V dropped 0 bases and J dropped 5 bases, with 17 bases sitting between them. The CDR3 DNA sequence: TGCGCCAGCAGCTTGGTGGCCGGGACAAACTACGAGACCCAGTACTTC. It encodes CASSLVAGTNYETQYF. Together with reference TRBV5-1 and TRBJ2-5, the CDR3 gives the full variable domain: KAGVTQTPRYLIKTRGQQVTLSCSPISGHRSVSWYQQTPGQGLQFLFEYFSETQRNKGNFPGRFSGRQFSNSRSEMNVSTLELGDSALYLCASSLVAGTNYETQYFGPGTRLLVL.

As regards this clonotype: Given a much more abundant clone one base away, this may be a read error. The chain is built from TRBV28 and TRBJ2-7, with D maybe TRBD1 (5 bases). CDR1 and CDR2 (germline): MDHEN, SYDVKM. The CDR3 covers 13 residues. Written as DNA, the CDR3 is TGTGTGACCCGGGCAGGGATGGGGTACGAGCAGTACTTC. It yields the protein CVTRAGMGYEQYF.

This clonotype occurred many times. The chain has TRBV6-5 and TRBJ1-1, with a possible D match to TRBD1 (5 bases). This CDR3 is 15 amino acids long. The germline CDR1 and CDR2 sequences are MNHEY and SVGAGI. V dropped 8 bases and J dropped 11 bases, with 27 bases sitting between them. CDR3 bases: TGTGCCAGCTATCGCCCGGATCTAGCTGGAAGGGACGCTTTCTTT. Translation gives CASYRPDLAGRDAFF.

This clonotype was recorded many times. The CDR3 spells CSARREAGSYEQYF. The CDR3 DNA reads TGCAGTGCTAGAAGGGAGGCAGGGAGTTACGAGCAGTACTTC. The rearrangement joins TRBV20-1 to TRBJ2-7; TRBD2 is a possible D gene (6 bases). From germline, CDR1 is DFQATT and CDR2 SNEGSKA (reference sequence). The V and J ends lost 2 bases and 4 bases respectively, with 15 bases between them. This CDR3 contains 14 residues.

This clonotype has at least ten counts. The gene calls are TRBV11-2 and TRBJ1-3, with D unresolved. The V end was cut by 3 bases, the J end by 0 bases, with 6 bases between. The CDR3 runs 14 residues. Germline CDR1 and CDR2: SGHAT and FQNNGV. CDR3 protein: CASSLINSGNTIYF. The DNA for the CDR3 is TGTGCCAGCAGCTTGATCAACTCTGGAAACACCATATATTTT.

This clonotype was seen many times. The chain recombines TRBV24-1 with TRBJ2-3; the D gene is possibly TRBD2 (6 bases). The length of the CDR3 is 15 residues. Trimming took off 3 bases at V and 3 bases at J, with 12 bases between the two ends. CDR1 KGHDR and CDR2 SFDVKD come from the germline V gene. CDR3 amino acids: CATSDSREITDTQYF. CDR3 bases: TGTGCCACCAGTGATAGTCGGGAGATAACAGATACGCAGTATTTT.

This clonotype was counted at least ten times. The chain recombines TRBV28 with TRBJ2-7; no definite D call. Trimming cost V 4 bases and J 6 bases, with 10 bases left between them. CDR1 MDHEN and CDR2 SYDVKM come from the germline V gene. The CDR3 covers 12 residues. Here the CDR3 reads CASSSALIEQYF. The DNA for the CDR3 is TGTGCCAGCAGTTCCGCCTTAATCGAGCAGTACTTC.

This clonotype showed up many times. The CDR3 here is CASGDRSRVGELFF. CDR3 in DNA: TGTGCCAGCGGGGATAGGAGTCGTGTCGGGGAGCTGTTTTTT. The chain couples TRBV28 to TRBJ2-2; D call uncertain. Trimming removed 8 bases from V and 7 bases from J, with 17 bases in between. Germline V lookup: CDR1 MDHEN, CDR2 SYDVKM. This CDR3 comprises 14 residues.

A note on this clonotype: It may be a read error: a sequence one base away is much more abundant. The CDR3: CASSPSQGDEAFF. In nucleotides, the CDR3 is TGTGCCAGCAGTCCTAGTCAGGGGGATGAAGCTTTCTTT. This chain joins TRBV27 and TRBJ1-1; the match to TRBD1 covers 7 bases. Trimming removed 5 bases from V and 7 bases from J; junction bases left unmatched: 7. CDR1 is MNHEY and CDR2 is SMNVEV in the germline V gene (reference sequence). The CDR3 has 13 amino acids.

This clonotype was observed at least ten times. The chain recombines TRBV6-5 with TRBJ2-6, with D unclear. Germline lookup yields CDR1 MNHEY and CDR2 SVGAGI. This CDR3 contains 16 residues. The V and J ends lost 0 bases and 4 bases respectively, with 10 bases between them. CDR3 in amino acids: CASSYSSGWGANVLTF. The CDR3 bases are TGTGCCAGCAGTTACTCGTCCGGGTGGGGGGCCAACGTCCTGACTTTC.

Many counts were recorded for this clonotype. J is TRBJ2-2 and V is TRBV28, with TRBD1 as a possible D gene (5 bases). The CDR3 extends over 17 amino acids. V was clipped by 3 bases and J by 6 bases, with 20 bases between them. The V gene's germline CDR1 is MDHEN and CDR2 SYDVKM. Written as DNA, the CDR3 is TGTGCCAGCAGTTTTTTATCTTGGAGCAGGGCTTCCGGGGAGCTGTTTTTT. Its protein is CASSFLSWSRASGELFF.

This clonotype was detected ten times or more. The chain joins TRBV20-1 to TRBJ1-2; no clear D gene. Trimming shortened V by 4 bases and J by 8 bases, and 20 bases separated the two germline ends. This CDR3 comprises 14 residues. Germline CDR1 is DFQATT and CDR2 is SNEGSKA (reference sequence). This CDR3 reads CSATLDSLGKGYTF. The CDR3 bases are TGCAGTGCTACTTTGGACTCCCTGGGGAAGGGCTACACCTTC.

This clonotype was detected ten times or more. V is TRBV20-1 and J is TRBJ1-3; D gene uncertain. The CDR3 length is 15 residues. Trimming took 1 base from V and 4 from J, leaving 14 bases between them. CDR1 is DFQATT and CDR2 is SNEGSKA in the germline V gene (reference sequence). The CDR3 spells CSARVTTRRGNTIYF. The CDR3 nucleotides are TGCAGTGCTAGAGTGACCACAAGACGAGGAAACACCATATATTTT.

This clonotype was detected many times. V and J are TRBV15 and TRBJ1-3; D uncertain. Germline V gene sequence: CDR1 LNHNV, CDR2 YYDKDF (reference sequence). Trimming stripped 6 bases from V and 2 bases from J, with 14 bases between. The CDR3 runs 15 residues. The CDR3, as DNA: TGTGCCACCAGTAGAACACGGGCCACTGGAAACACCATATATTTT. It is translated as CATSRTRATGNTIYF.